This T cell receptor beta chain was identified during a study of spatial heterogeneity in lung cancer. The wider study: Every unique TCR and UMI combination, on average, appeared more than ten times in raw reads. Findings and limits, study-wide: Compared with follow-up, resection was when ubiquitous expanded tumor TCRs appeared in blood more.

Time point reported: sample taken at primary tumor resection. Sequencing was performed on whole RNA extracted from tumor and nontumor lung tissue, or from frozen PBMC, and the material was left unsorted. Untreated early-stage non-small cell lung cancer patients, 70 to 85 in total, were the donors. This clonotype was found a few times. Its antigen is not identified. Individual TCR cDNA molecules each bore their own unique molecular identifier. TCRdb reprocessed the 5' RACE reads with MiXCR, giving one entry per CDR3 protein. Here the sample spans some 40,000 distinct CDR3 sequences, 4% to 6% being singletons. Germline CDR1 SGHTA, CDR2 FQGTGA. CDR3 length equals 16 residues. V lost 4 bases to trimming and J lost 4 bases; unmatched junction nucleotides: 9.

The sequence was obtained from a female donor with early-stage non-small cell lung cancer. The chain has TRBV7-3 and TRBJ2-2, with 7 bases that match TRBD2. Sequenced material: PBMCs, taken at surgery. In DNA, the CDR3 is TGTGCCAGCAGCTCGATAGGGAGGACTAGCACCGGGGAGCTGTTTTTT. As protein: CASSSIGRTSTGELFF. The full variable domain, completed using reference TRBV7-3 and TRBJ2-2, is GAGVSQTPSNKVTEKGKYVELRCDPISGHTALYWYRQSLGQGPEFLIYFQGTGAADDSGLPNDRFFAVRPEGSVSTLKIQRTERGDSAVYLCASSSIGRTSTGELFFGEGSRLTVL.